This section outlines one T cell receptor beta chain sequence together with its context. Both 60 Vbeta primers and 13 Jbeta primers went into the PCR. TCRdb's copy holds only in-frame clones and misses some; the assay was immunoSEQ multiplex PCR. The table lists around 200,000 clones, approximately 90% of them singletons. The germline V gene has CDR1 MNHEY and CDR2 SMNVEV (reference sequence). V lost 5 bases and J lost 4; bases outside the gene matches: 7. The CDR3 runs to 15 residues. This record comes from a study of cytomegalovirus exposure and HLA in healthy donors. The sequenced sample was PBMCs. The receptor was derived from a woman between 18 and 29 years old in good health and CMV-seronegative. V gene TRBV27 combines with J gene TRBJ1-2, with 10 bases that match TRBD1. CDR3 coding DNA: TGTGCCAGCAGTGAGTGGACAGGGGGGACCTATGGCTACACCTTC. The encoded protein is CASSEWTGGTYGYTF.